Listed here are 10 T cell receptor beta chains from one sample, sequenced in a study of CD8+ T cells in alopecia areata. Reverse transcription of extracted RNA yielded cDNA, which provided the sequencing template. Profiled with immunoSEQ multiplex PCR; TCRdb holds only in-frame clones, not every one. This table has approximately 140,000 clones, roughly nine tenths appearing once. Treatment noted: oral pan-JAK inhibitor, 5-10 mg twice daily. The sequences come from CD8+ T cells sorted from blood, collected at week 4, from a patient treated with tofacitinib. These receptors came from a human donor with alopecia areata.

The count of this clone is one. The chain carries TRBV11-2 and TRBJ2-7; 7 bases fit TRBD1. CDR3 size: 14 residues. V gave up 3 bases and J gave up 5 bases; unmatched junction bases: 7. Germline-derived CDR1 and CDR2 are SGHAT and FQNNGV. This chain's CDR3 is CASSFPDRVHEQYF. The CDR3 DNA is TGTGCCAGCAGCTTCCCCGACAGGGTCCACGAGCAGTACTTC. The whole variable domain, filled in from reference TRBV11-2 and TRBJ2-7, reads EAGVAQSPRYKIIEKRQSVAFWCNPISGHATLYWYQQILGQGPKLLIQFQNNGVVDDSQLPKDRFSAERLKGVDSTLKIQPAKLEDSAVYLCASSFPDRVHEQYFGPGTRLTVT.

V is TRBV29-1 and J is TRBJ2-2; the D is unclear. This CDR3 contains 12 residues. The germline CDR1 and CDR2 sequences are SQVTM and ANQGSEA. The chain's CDR3 is CSLVSNTGELFF. The CDR3 region has the DNA TGCAGTCTGGTCTCGAACACCGGGGAGCTGTTTTTT.

This clone was seen a single time. The V gene is TRBV15, the J gene TRBJ2-1, with no clear D. This CDR3 contains 11 residues. V was trimmed by 7 bases and J by 5 bases, leaving 6 bases between them. Germline loops: CDR1 LNHNV, CDR2 YYDKDF (reference sequence). The CDR3 nucleotides read TGTGCCACCACGAATCACAATGAGCAGTTCTTC. As protein: CATTNHNEQFF.

The chain uses TRBV7-6 and TRBJ2-3; no clear D. CDR1 and CDR2 (germline): SGHVS, FNYEAQ. The CDR3 loop spans 11 amino acids. Trimming stripped 5 bases from V and 10 bases from J, with 10 bases between. DNA of the CDR3: TGTGCCAGCAGCCCGAGTGACGCGCAGTATTTT. Its protein product is CASSPSDAQYF. The full variable domain, in which reference TRBV7-6 and TRBJ2-3 provide the parts outside the CDR3, is GAGVSQSPRYKVTKRGQDVALRCDPISGHVSLYWYRQALGQGPEFLTYFNYEAQQDKSGLPNDRFSAERPEGSISTLTIQRTEQRDSAMYRCASSPSDAQYFGPGTRLTVL.

The V gene is TRBV25-1, the J gene TRBJ2-3; the D is unclear. CDR1 is MGHDK, CDR2 SYGVNS, per germline. The V and J ends lost 10 bases and 6 bases respectively, with 14 bases between them. The length of the CDR3 is 12 residues. CDR3 region: CAIAPDGDTQYF. CDR3 bases: TGTGCCATCGCCCCGGACGGGGATACGCAGTATTTT.

The V and J genes are TRBV6-1 and TRBJ2-7, with D possibly matching TRBD2 (5 bases). The CDR3 consists of 12 residues. Trimming took 3 bases from V and 3 from J, leaving 6 bases between them. Germline V gene sequence: CDR1 MNHNS, CDR2 SASEGT. The CDR3 sequence is CASSEGSYEQYF. Written as DNA, the CDR3 is TGTGCCAGCAGTGAGGGGAGCTACGAGCAGTACTTC.

This rearrangement joins TRBV4-1 to TRBJ2-1; perhaps TRBD2 as D (5 bases). CDR1 MGHRA and CDR2 YSYEKL come from the germline V gene. The CDR3 is made up of 13 amino acids. V was trimmed by 5 bases and J by 10 bases, leaving 15 bases between them. The CDR3, as DNA: TGCGCCAGCAGCGCACCCCTATCTAGCGAGCAGTTCTTC. Encoded protein: CASSAPLSSEQFF.

The rearrangement links TRBV19 to TRBJ1-2; a weak D match, TRBD1 (6 bases). Germline V lookup: CDR1 LNHDA, CDR2 SQIVND (reference sequence). This CDR3 is built from 11 residues. The ends were cut back, 9 bases at V and 7 bases at J, with 12 bases in the middle. Here the CDR3 DNA reads TGTGCCAGCTACACAGGGCTTGGCTACACCTTC. Its translation is CASYTGLGYTF.

The CDR3: CASSLTGTSGYNEQFF. The CDR3 DNA sequence: TGTGCCAGCAGCCTCACCGGGACTAGCGGATACAATGAGCAGTTCTTC. The chain carries TRBV7-6 and TRBJ2-1; 11 nucleotides line up with TRBD2. V shed 5 bases and J 4 bases; nucleotides not matched to a gene: 7. The CDR3 contains 16 residues. The V gene's germline CDR1 is SGHVS and CDR2 FNYEAQ.

This rearrangement joins TRBV29-1 to TRBJ1-1, with TRBD1 as a possible D gene (5 bases). The germline CDR1 and CDR2 sequences are SQVTM and ANQGSEA. This CDR3 has 12 residues. Between the trimmed V and J ends, which lost 8 bases and 3 bases, there was a span of 13 bases. The CDR3: CSTRGSYTEAFF. For the CDR3, the DNA is TGCAGCACAAGGGGTTCCTACACTGAAGCTTTCTTT.